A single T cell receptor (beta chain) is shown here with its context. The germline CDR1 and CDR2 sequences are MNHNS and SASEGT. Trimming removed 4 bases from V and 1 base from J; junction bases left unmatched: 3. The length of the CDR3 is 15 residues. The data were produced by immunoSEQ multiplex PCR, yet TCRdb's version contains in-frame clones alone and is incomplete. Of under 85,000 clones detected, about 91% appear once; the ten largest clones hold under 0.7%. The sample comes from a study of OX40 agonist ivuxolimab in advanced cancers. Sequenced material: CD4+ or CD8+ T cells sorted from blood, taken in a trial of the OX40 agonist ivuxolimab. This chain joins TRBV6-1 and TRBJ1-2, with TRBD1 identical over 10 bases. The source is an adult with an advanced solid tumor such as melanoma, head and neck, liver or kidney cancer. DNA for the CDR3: TGTGCCAGCAGTGCGGACAGGGGGTATAACTATGGCTACACCTTC. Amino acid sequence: CASSADRGYNYGYTF.